These 5 T cell receptor beta chains were sequenced from one sample in a study of blood T cell dynamics during melanoma immunotherapy. Sequenced by immunoSEQ multiplex PCR; TCRdb stores in-frame clones only, minus some. The table includes about 6,400 clones, just over 85% detected once. Time point noted: pre-treatment baseline. Sequenced material: blood, taken from a patient treated with checkpoint blockade. All receptors come from a human donor with melanoma.

In its sample, this clone was seen once. This chain joins TRBV29-1 and TRBJ1-1; D is possibly TRBD1 (5 bases). Trimming stripped 3 bases from V and 0 bases from J, with 14 bases between. CDR1 SQVTM and CDR2 ANQGSEA come from the germline V gene. The CDR3 sequence is 15 residues long. CDR3 in amino acids: CSVERGHVMNTEAFF. CDR3 DNA sequence: TGCAGCGTTGAGCGGGGCCACGTTATGAACACTGAAGCTTTCTTT. Full variable domain (outside the CDR3, taken from reference TRBV29-1 and TRBJ1-1): SAVISQKPSRDICQRGTSLTIQCQVDSQVTMMFWYRQQPGQSLTLIATANQGSEATYESGFVIDKFPISRPNLTFSTLTVSNMSPEDSSIYLCSVERGHVMNTEAFFGQGTRLTVV.

This clone has only one observation. The rearrangement joins TRBV6-1 to TRBJ2-3; TRBD2 is a possible D gene (6 bases). Germline CDR1 MNHNS, CDR2 SASEGT. The CDR3 is 12 residues long. V was trimmed by 7 bases and J by 8 bases, leaving 13 bases between them. The CDR3, as DNA: TGTGCCAGCACCCCACGGAGGGGTACGCAGTATTTT. Translating gives CASTPRRGTQYF.

The chain employs TRBV4-1 and TRBJ2-5; D possibly corresponds to TRBD2 (5 bases). Deletions cut 3 bases from V and 4 bases from J, with 12 bases between. This CDR3 has 14 residues. In germline, CDR1 is MGHRA, CDR2 YSYEKL. The CDR3 sequence: CASSHPGRGETQYF. The CDR3 DNA reads TGCGCCAGCAGCCACCCGGGGAGAGGAGAGACCCAGTACTTC.

This chain uses TRBV18 with TRBJ1-3; D remains ambiguous. CDR3 size: 16 residues. Trimming cost V 0 bases and J 0 bases, with 9 bases left between them. CDR1 and CDR2 (germline): KGHSH, LQKENI. The CDR3, as DNA: TGTGCCAGCTCACCACCGGAGGGTTACTCTGGAAACACCATATATTTT. This gives the protein CASSPPEGYSGNTIYF.

V usage is TRBV9 and J usage is TRBJ1-6; no firm D call. The V gene's germline CDR1 is SGDLS and CDR2 YYNGEE. The V and J ends lost 0 bases and 5 bases respectively, with 6 bases between them. This CDR3 is 14 amino acids long. The CDR3 DNA reads TGTGCCAGCAGCGTAGGGGAGAATAATTCACCCCTCCACTTT. This encodes CASSVGENNSPLHF.